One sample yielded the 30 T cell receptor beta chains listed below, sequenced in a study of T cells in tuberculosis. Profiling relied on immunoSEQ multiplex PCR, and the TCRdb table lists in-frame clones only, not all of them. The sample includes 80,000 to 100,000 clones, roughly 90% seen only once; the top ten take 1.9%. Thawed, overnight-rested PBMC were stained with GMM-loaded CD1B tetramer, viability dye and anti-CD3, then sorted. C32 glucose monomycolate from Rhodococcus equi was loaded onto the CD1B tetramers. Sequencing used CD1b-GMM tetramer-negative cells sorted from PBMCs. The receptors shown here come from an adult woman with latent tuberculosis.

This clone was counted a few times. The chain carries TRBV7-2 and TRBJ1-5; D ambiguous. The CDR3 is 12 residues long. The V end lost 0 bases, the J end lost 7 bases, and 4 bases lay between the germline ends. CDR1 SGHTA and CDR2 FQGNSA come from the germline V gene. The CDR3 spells CASSLAGQPQHF. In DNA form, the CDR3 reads TGTGCCAGCAGCTTAGCCGGGCAGCCCCAGCATTTT.

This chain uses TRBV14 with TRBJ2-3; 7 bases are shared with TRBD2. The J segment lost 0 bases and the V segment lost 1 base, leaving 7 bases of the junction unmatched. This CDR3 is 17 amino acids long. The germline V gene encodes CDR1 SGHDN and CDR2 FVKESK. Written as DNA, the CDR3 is TGTGCCAGCAGCCAAGGTTCTGGACTAGACAGCACAGATACGCAGTATTTT. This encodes CASSQGSGLDSTDTQYF.

CDR3: CSVDGAGESPDTQYF. The CDR3 nucleotides are TGCAGCGTTGATGGGGCAGGGGAGTCGCCAGATACGCAGTATTTT. The rearrangement joins TRBV29-1 to TRBJ2-3; a possible D gene is TRBD1 (6 bases). CDR1 and CDR2 from the germline V gene are SQVTM and ANQGSEA. V was shortened by 3 bases and J by 4 bases, with 17 bases between the two germline ends. The length of the CDR3 is 15 residues.

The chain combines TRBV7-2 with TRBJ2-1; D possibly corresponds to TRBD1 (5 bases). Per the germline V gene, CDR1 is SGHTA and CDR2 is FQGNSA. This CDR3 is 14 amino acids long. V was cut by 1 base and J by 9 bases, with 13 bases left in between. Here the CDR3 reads CASSLGQGGGEQFF. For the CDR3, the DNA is TGTGCCAGCAGCTTAGGTCAGGGCGGCGGTGAGCAGTTCTTC. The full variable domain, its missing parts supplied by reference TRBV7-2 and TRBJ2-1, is GAGVSQSPSNKVTEKGKDVELRCDPISGHTALYWYRQSLGQGLEFLIYFQGNSAPDKSGLPSDRFSAERTGGSVSTLTIQRTQQEDSAVYLCASSLGQGGGEQFFGPGTRLTVL.

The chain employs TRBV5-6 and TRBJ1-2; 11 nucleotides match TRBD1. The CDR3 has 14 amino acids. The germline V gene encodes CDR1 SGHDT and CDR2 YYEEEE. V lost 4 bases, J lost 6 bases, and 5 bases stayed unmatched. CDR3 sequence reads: CASSPGQGANGYTF. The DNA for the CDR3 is TGTGCCAGCAGCCCCGGACAGGGGGCGAATGGCTACACCTTC.

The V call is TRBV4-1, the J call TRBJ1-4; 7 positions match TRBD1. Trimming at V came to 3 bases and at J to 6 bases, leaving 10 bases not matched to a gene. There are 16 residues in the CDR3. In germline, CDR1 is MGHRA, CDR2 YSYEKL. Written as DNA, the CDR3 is TGCGCCAGCAGCCAGACCCTTGGAGGGGGCTATGAAAAACTGTTTTTT. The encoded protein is CASSQTLGGGYEKLFF.

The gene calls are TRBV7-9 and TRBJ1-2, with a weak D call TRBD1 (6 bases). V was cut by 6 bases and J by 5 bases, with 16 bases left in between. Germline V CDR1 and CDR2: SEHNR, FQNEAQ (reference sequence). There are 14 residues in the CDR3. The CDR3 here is CASRPPGEQYGYTF. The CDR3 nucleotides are TGTGCCAGCAGACCCCCAGGGGAACAGTATGGCTACACCTTC.

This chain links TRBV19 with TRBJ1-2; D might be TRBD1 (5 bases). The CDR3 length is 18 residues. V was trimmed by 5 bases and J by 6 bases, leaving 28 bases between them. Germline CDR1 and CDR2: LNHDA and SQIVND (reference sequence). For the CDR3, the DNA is TGTGCCAGTAGTCCACCACCGCTAGCGGCAGGGAAAATCGATGGCTACACCTTC. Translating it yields CASSPPPLAAGKIDGYTF.

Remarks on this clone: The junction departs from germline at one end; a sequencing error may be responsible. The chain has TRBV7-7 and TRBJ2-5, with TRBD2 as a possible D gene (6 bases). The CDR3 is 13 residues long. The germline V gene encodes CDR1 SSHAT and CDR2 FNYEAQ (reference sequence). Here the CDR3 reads CASSPGTRETQYF. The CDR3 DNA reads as TGTGCTAGCAGCCCCGGGACTCGGGAGACCCAGTACTTC. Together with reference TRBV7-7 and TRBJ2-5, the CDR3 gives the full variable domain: GAGVSQSPRYKVTKRGQDVTLRCDPISSHATLYWYQQALGQGPEFLTYFNYEAQPDKSGLPSDRFSAERPEGSISTLTIQRTEQRDSAMYRCASSPGTRETQYFGPGTRLLVL.

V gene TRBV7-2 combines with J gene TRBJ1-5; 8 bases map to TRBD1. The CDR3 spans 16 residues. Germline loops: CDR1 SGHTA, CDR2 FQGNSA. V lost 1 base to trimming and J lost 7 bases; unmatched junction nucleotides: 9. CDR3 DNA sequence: TGTGCCAGCAGCTTAGGTGGACAGGGAGTTCTGCAGCCCCAGCATTTT. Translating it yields CASSLGGQGVLQPQHF.

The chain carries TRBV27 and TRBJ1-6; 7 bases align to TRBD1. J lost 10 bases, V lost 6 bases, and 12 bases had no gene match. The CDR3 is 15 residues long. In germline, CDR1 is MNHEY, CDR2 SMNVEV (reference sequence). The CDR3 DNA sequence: TGTGCCAGCAGACCCCACACAGGGGAAGGCTCACCCCTCCACTTT. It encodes CASRPHTGEGSPLHF.

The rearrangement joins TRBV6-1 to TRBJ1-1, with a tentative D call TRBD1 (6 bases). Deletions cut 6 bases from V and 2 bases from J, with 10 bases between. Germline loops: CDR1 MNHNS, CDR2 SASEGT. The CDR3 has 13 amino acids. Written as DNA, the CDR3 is TGTGCCAGCAGCGCAGGGGTTAACACTGAAGCTTTCTTT. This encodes CASSAGVNTEAFF.

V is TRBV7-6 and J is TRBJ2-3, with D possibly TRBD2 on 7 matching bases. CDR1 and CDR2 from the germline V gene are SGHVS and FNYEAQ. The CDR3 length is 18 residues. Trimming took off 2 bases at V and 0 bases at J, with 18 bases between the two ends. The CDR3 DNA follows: TGTGCCAGCAGCTTACGCTTTGCGGGGGCCACGAGCACAGATACGCAGTATTTT. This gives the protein CASSLRFAGATSTDTQYF. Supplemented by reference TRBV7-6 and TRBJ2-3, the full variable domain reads GAGVSQSPRYKVTKRGQDVALRCDPISGHVSLYWYRQALGQGPEFLTYFNYEAQQDKSGLPNDRFSAERPEGSISTLTIQRTEQRDSAMYRCASSLRFAGATSTDTQYFGPGTRLTVL.

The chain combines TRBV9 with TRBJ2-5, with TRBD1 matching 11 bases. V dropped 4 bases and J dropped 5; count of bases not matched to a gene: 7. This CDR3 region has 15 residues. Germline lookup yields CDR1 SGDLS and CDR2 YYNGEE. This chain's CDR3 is CASSSGTGGSETQYF. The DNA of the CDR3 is TGTGCCAGCAGCAGCGGGACAGGGGGTAGTGAGACCCAGTACTTC. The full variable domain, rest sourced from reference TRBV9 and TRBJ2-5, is DSGVTQTPKHLITATGQRVTLRCSPRSGDLSVYWYQQSLDQGLQFLIQYYNGEERAKGNILERFSAQQFPDLHSELNLSSLELGDSALYFCASSSGTGGSETQYFGPGTRLLVL.

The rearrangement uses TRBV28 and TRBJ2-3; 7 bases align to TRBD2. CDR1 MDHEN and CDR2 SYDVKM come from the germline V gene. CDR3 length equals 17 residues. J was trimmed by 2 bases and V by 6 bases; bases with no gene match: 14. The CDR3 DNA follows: TGTGCCAGCAGCCCTCTTATGACTAGCTGGGACACAGATACGCAGTATTTT. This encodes CASSPLMTSWDTDTQYF.

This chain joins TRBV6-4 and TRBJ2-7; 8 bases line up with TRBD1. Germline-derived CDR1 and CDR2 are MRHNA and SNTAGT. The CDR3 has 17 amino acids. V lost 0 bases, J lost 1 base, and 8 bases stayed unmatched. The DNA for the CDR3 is TGTGCCAGCAGTGACTCCGGGGACAGGTGGGGATCCTACGAGCAGTACGTC. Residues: CASSDSGDRWGSYEQYV.

In DNA form, the CDR3 reads TGTGCCAGCATCACCCGACTAGCGGGGACCTACAATGAGCAGTTCTTC. Translation: CASITRLAGTYNEQFF. This chain connects TRBV5-6 to TRBJ2-1, with 11 bases fitting TRBD2. Trimming at V came to 6 bases and at J to 2 bases, leaving 7 bases not matched to a gene. The germline gives CDR1 SGHDT, CDR2 YYEEEE. The CDR3 loop spans 16 amino acids.

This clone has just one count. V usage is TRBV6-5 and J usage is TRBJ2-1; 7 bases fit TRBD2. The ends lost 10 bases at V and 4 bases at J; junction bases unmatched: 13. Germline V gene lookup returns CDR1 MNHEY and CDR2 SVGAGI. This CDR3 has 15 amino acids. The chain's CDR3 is CATKSLAMGYNEQFF. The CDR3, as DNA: TGTGCCACCAAATCACTAGCGATGGGGTACAATGAGCAGTTCTTC.

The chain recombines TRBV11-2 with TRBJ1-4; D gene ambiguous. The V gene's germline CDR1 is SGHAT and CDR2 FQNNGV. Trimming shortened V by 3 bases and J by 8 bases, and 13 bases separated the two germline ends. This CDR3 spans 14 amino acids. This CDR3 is CASSLEGRREKLFF. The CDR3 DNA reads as TGTGCCAGCAGCTTGGAGGGAAGGAGAGAAAAACTGTTTTTT.

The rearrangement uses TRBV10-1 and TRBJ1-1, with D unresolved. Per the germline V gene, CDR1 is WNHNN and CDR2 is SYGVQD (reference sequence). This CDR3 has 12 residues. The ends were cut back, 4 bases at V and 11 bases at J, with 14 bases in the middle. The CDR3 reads CASSVRGLGAFF. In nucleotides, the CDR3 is TGCGCCAGCAGTGTCCGAGGGTTGGGGGCTTTCTTT.

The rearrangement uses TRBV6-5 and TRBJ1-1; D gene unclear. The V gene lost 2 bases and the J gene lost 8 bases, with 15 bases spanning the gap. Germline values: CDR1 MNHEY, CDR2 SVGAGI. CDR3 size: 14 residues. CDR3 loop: CASSYTTPSREAFF. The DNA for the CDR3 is TGTGCCAGCAGTTACACTACACCTTCCCGGGAAGCTTTCTTT.

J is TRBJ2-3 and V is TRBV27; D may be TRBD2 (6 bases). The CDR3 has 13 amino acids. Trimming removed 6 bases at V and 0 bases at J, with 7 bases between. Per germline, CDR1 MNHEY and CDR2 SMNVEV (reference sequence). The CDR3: CASRGTSTDTQYF. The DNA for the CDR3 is TGTGCCAGCAGGGGGACTAGCACAGATACGCAGTATTTT.

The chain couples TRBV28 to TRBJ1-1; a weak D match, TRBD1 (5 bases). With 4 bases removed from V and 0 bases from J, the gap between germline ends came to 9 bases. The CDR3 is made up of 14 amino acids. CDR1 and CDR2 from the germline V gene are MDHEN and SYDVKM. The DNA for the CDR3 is TGTGCCAGCAGTTGGGGGGGGTTGAACACTGAAGCTTTCTTT. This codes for CASSWGGLNTEAFF.

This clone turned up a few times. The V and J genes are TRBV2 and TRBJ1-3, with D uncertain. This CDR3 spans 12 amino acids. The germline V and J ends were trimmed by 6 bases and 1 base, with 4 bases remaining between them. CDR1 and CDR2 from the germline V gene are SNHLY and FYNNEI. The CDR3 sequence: CASSESGNTIYF. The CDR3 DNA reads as TGTGCCAGCAGCGAGTCTGGAAACACCATATATTTT.

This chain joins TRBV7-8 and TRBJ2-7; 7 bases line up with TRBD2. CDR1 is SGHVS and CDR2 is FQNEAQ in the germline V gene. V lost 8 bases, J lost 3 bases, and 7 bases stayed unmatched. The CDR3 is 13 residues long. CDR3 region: CASGWGGLYEQYF. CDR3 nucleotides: TGTGCCAGCGGCTGGGGGGGTCTCTACGAGCAGTACTTC.

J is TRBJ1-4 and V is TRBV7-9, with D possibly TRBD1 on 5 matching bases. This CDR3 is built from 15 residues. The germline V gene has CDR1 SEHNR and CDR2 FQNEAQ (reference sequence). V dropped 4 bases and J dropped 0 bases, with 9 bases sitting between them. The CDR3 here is CASSSWGTTNEKLFF. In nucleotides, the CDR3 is TGTGCCAGCAGCTCCTGGGGCACAACTAATGAAAAACTGTTTTTT.

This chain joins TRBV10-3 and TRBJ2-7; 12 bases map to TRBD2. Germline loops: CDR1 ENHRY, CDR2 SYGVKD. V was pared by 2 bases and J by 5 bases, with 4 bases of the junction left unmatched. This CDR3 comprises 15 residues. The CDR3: CAISEPGLAGNEQYV. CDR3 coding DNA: TGTGCCATCAGTGAGCCCGGACTAGCGGGGAACGAGCAGTACGTC.

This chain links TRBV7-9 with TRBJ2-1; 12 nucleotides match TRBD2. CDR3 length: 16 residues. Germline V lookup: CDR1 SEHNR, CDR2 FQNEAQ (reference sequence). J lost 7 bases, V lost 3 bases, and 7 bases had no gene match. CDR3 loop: CASSFAGLAGKNEQFF. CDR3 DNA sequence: TGTGCCAGCAGCTTCGCCGGACTAGCGGGGAAGAATGAGCAGTTCTTC. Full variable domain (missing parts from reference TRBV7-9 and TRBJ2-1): DTGVSQNPRHKITKRGQNVTFRCDPISEHNRLYWYRQTLGQGPEFLTYFQNEAQLEKSRLLSDRFSAERPKGSFSTLEIQRTEQGDSAMYLCASSFAGLAGKNEQFFGPGTRLTVL.

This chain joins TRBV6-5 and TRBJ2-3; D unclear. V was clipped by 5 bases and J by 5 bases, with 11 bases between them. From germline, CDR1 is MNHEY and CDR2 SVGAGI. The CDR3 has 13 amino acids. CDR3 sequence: CASSQLEVDTQYF. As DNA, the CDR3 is TGTGCCAGCAGTCAGTTAGAGGTAGATACGCAGTATTTT.

CDR3 coding DNA: TGTGCCAGCAGGGAGACAGGGAGAGGCGGTGTAGGCTCCTACAATGAGCAGTTCTTC. This codes for CASRETGRGGVGSYNEQFF. The chain carries TRBV7-3 and TRBJ2-1; 7 nucleotides line up with TRBD1. Germline V gene data show CDR1 as SGHTA and CDR2 as FQGTGA. The V and J ends lost 6 bases and 0 bases, in that order; junction bases with no gene match: 17. CDR3 length: 19 residues.